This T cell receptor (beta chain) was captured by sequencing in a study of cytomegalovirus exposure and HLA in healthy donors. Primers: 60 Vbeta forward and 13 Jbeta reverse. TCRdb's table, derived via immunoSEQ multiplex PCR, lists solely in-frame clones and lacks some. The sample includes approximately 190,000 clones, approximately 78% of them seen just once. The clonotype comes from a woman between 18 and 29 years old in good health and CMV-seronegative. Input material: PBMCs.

CDR3 DNA: TGTGCCAGCAGTGGACAGGGGACATACGCAGATACGCAGTATTTT. Translation: CASSGQGTYADTQYF. The chain combines TRBV2 with TRBJ2-3, with 8 bases matching TRBD1. From germline, CDR1 is SNHLY and CDR2 FYNNEI. After removal of 4 bases from V and 4 bases from J, the junction contained 7 bases not matched to a gene. This CDR3 spans 15 amino acids.